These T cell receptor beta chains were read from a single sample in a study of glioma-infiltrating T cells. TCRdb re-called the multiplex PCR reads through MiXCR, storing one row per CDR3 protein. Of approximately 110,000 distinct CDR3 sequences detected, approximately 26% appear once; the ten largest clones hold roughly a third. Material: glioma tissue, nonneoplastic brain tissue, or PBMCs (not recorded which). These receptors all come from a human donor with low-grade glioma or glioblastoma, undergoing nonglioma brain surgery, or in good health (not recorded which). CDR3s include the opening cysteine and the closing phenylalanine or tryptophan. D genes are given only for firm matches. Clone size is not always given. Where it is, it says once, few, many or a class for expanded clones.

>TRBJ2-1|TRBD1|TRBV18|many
CASSPPTGEKYNEQFF
TGTGCCAGCTCACCACCCACAGGGGAGAAATACAATGAGCAGTTCTTC
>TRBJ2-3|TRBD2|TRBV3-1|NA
CASSQERGDYTDTQYF
TGTGCCAGCAGCCAAGAACGGGGGGATTACACAGATACGCAGTATTTT
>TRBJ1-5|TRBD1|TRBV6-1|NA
CASTRTGDSNQPQHF
TGTGCCAGCACCCGGACAGGGGATAGCAATCAGCCCCAGCATTTT
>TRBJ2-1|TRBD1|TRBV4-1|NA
CASSQDNHDRVFKFF
TGCGCCAGCAGCCAAGATAACCACGACAGGGTATTTAAGTTCTTC
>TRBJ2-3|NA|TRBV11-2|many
CASSDRDAPVTDTQYF
TGTGCCAGCAGCGACCGGGATGCACCCGTTACAGATACGCAGTATTTT
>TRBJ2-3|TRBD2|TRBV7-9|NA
CASSGLAGRGEQFF
TGTGCCAGCAGCGGCCTAGCGGGAAGGGGCGAGCAGTTCTTT
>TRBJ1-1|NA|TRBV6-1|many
CASSRLGNTEAFF
TGTGCCAGCAGTAGATTAGGGAACACTGAAGCTTTCTTT
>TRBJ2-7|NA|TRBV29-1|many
CSVALSYEQYF
TGCAGCGTTGCCCTCTCCTACGAGCAGTACTTC
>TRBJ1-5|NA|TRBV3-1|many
CASSYSYSNQPQHF
TGTGCCAGCAGCTACAGCTATAGCAATCAGCCCCAGCATTTT
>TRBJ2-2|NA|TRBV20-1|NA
CSFPRGRPPGELFF
TGCAGTTTCCCCCGGGGACGTCCACCCGGGGAGCTGTTTTTT